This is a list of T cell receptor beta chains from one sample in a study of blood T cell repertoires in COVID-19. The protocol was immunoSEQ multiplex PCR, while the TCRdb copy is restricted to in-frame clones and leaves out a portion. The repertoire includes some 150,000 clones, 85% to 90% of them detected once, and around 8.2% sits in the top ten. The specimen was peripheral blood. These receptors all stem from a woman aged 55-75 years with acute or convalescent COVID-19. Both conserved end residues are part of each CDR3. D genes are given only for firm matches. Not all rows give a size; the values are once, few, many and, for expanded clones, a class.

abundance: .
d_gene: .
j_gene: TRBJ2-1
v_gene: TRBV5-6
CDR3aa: CASRHRGSSYNEQFF
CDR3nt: TGTGCCAGCCGCCACCGGGGGAGCTCCTACAATGAGCAGTTCTTC

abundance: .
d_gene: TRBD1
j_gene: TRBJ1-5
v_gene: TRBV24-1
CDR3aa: CATSDFQGGQGRNQPQHF
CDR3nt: TGTGCCACCAGTGATTTCCAAGGCGGACAGGGAAGAAATCAGCCCCAGCATTTT

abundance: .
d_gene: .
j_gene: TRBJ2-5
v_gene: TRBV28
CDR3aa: CASSIHTMLETQYF
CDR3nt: TGTGCCAGCAGTATACATACGATGTTGGAGACCCAGTACTTC

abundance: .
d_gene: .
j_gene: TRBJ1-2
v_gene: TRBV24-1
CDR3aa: CATSDFTSTDGYTF
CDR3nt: TGTGCCACCAGTGATTTCACTAGTACCGATGGCTACACCTTC

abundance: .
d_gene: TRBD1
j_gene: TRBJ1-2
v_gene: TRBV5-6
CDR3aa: CASSSSSGTGIGYFYGYTF
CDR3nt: TGTGCCAGCAGCTCCTCGTCAGGGACAGGGATCGGATATTTCTATGGCTACACCTTC

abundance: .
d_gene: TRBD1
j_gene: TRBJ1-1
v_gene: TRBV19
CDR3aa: CASSRQGEITEAFF
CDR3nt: TGTGCCAGTAGCCGACAGGGGGAAATCACTGAAGCTTTCTTT

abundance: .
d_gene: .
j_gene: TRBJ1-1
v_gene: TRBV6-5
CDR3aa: CASVGEVNTEAFF
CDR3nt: TGTGCCAGCGTGGGGGAGGTCAACACTGAAGCTTTCTTT

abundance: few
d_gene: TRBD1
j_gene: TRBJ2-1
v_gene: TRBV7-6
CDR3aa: CASSLALSGQAKSPYNEQFF
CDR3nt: TGTGCCAGCAGCTTAGCGCTTAGTGGACAGGCAAAATCCCCCTACAATGAGCAGTTCTTC

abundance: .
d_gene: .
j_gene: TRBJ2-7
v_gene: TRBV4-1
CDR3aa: CASSQRRGGTYEQYF
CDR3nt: TGCGCCAGCAGCCAAAGGAGGGGCGGAACCTACGAGCAGTACTTC

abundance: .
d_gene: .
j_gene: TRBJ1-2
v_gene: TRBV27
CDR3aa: CASSEGSFGYTF
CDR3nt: TGTGCCAGCAGTGAGGGATCCTTCGGCTACACCTTC

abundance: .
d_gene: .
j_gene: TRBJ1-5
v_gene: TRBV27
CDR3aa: CASSLSTGNQPQHF
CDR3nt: TGTGCCAGCAGTTTATCCACAGGCAATCAGCCCCAGCATTTT

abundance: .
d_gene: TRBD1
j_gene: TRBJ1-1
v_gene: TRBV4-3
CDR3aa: CASSQELILRDSEAFF
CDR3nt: TGCGCCAGCAGCCAAGAATTGATTCTAAGGGACAGTGAAGCTTTCTTT

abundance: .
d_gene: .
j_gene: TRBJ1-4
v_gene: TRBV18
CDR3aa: CASSPLGLNEKLFF
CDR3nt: TGTGCCAGCTCACCACTGGGGCTTAATGAAAAACTGTTTTTT

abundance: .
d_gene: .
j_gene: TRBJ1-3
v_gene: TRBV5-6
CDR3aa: CASSLAPTVSGNTIYF
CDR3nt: TGTGCCAGCAGCTTGGCCCCGACAGTCTCTGGAAACACCATATATTTT

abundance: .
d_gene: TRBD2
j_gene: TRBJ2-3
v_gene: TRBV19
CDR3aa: CASSNRLAGRGGDTQYF
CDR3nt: TGTGCCAGTAGTAACCGACTAGCGGGGCGTGGGGGGGATACGCAGTATTTT

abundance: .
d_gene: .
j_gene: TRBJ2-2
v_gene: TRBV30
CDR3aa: CAWSPLGTRELFF
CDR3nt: TGTGCCTGGAGTCCGCTTGGCACCCGGGAGCTGTTTTTT

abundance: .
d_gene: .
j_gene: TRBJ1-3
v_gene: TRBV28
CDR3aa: CASSLPTRTPGNTIYF
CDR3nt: TGTGCCAGCAGTTTACCTACTCGGACTCCTGGAAACACCATATATTTT

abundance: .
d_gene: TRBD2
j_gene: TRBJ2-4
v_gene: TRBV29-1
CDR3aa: CSVEASGGVAKNIQYF
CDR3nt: TGCAGCGTTGAGGCCAGCGGGGGGGTGGCCAAAAACATTCAGTACTTC

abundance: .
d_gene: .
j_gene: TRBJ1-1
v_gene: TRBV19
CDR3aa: CASSRRVMNTEAFF
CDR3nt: TGTGCCAGTAGTCGCAGGGTCATGAACACTGAAGCTTTCTTT

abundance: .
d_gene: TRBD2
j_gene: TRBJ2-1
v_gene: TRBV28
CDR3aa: CASSLAGGLVQFF
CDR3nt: TGTGCCAGCAGTTTGGCGGGGGGCCTCGTTCAGTTCTTC

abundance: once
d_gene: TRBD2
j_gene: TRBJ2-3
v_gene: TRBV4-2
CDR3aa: CASSQDWTGGRDTQYF
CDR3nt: TGTGCCAGCAGCCAAGACTGGACGGGGGGTAGAGATACGCAGTATTTT

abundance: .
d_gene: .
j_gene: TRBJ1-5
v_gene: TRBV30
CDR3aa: CAWSVPGALISNQPQHF
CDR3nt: TGTGCCTGGAGTGTACCAGGGGCCCTGATTAGCAATCAGCCCCAGCATTTT

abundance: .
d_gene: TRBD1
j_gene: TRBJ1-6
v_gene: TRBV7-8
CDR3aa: CASSLGRTGVNSPLHF
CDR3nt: TGTGCCAGCAGCTTAGGGAGGACAGGTGTAAATTCACCCCTCCACTTT

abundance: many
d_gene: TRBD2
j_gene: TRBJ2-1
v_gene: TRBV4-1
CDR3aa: CASSRGLAGGPQNEQFF
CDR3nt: TGCGCCAGCAGCCGGGGACTAGCGGGGGGGCCTCAGAATGAGCAGTTCTTC

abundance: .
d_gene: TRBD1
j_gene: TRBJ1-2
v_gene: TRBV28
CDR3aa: CASSVGTAYGYTF
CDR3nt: TGTGCCAGCAGTGTAGGGACAGCCTATGGCTACACCTTC

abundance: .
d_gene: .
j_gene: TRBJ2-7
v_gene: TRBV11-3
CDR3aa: CASSGQHYEQYF
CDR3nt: TGTGCCAGCTCAGGGCAGCACTACGAGCAGTACTTC

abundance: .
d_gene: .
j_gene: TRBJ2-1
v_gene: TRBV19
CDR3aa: CASSIGLSSYNEQFF
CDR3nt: TGTGCCAGTAGTATAGGCCTGAGCTCCTACAATGAGCAGTTCTTC

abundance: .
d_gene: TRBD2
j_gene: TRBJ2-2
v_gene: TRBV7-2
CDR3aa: CASSPGGALNTGELFF
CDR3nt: TGTGCCAGCAGCCCCGGGGGGGCGTTGAACACCGGGGAGCTGTTTTTT

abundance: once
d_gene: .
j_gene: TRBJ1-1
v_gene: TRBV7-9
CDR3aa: CASSLETGGTEAFF
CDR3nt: TGTGCCAGCAGCTTAGAGACGGGGGGAACTGAAGCTTTCTTT

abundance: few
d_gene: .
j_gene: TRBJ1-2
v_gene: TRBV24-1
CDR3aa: CATSRRWYGYTF
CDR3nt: TGTGCCACCAGTCGCAGGTGGTATGGCTACACCTTC

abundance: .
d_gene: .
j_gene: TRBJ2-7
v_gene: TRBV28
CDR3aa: CASSLGGSTLYEQYF
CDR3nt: TGTGCCAGCAGCCTTGGGGGGTCCACCCTCTACGAGCAGTACTTC

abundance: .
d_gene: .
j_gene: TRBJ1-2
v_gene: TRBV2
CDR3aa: CASRGTFYGYTF
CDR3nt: TGTGCCAGCAGGGGCACATTCTATGGCTACACCTTC

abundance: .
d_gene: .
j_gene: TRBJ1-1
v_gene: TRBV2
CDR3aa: CASRRNIDTEAFF
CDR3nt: TGTGCCAGCAGGAGGAACATCGATACTGAAGCTTTCTTT

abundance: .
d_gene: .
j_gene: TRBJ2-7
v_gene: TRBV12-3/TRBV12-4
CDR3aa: CASRAGTLEQYF
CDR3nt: TGTGCCAGCAGGGCCGGGACACTTGAGCAGTACTTC

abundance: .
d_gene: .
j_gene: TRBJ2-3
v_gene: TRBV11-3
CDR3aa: CASSFRTGTDTQYF
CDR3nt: TGTGCCAGCAGCTTCAGGACTGGCACAGATACGCAGTATTTT